Below are 4 T cell receptor beta chains sequenced from a single sample in a study of T-cell reconstitution after alpha-beta-depleted transplantation in children. Preparation of the TCRbeta library involved a method that used unique molecular identifiers. Via MiXCR, TCRdb re-called the PCR reads, giving one row per CDR3 protein. The sample consists of roughly 240,000 distinct CDR3 sequences, around 7.5% of them appearing once. This specimen consisted of PBMCs, mostly from graft donor cells, obtained 180 days after TCRalphabeta/CD19-depleted stem cell transplant. The origin of the receptors is a male patient aged 5 to 17 who had a stem cell transplant for acute lymphoblastic leukemia, so the T cells may come from the graft donor.

This clonotype was recorded at least ten times. The chain links TRBV10-3 to TRBJ2-2; D unresolved. Trimming left V 7 bases short and J 0 bases short, with 9 bases between. Per germline, CDR1 ENHRY and CDR2 SYGVKD. The CDR3 totals 14 residues. CDR3: CAITLTANTGELFF. In nucleotides, the CDR3 is TGTGCCATCACCCTGACTGCGAACACCGGGGAGCTGTTTTTT.

This clonotype was seen at least ten times. The rearrangement uses TRBV15 and TRBJ2-3; D ambiguous. The CDR3 has 15 amino acids. CDR1 is LNHNV and CDR2 is YYDKDF in the germline V gene (reference sequence). V was clipped by 3 bases and J by 0 bases, with 10 bases between them. The CDR3 nucleotides are TGTGCCACCAGCAGCGGCGGTCCTAGCACAGATACGCAGTATTTT. Residues: CATSSGGPSTDTQYF. The whole variable domain, remainder taken from reference TRBV15 and TRBJ2-3, is DAMVIQNPRYQVTQFGKPVTLSCSQTLNHNVMYWYQQKSSQAPKLLFHYYDKDFNNEADTPDNFQSRRPNTSFCFLDIRSPGLGDTAMYLCATSSGGPSTDTQYFGPGTRLTVL.

At least ten counts were recorded for this clonotype. The chain combines TRBV20-1 with TRBJ2-7; D is undetermined. With 3 bases removed from V and 2 bases from J, the gap between germline ends came to 17 bases. Germline V gene lookup returns CDR1 DFQATT and CDR2 SNEGSKA (reference sequence). This CDR3 is built from 15 residues. CDR3 loop: CSASHSGSQAYEQYF. DNA of the CDR3: TGCAGTGCTAGTCATTCCGGGTCACAAGCCTACGAGCAGTACTTC.

This clonotype was seen at least ten times. The chain links TRBV5-1 to TRBJ2-1; 8 bases align to TRBD2. Germline V lookup: CDR1 SGHRS, CDR2 YFSETQ. This CDR3 region has 15 residues. Trimming took 4 bases from V and 0 from J; bases not matched to a gene: 3. The chain's CDR3 is CASSPSGLSYNEQFF. The CDR3 DNA follows: TGCGCCAGCAGCCCTAGCGGGCTCTCCTACAATGAGCAGTTCTTC.